This T cell receptor (beta chain) was obtained from a study of CD8 T cells in Susac syndrome. Study-wide findings and caveats: Clonal expansion of CD8+ cells in Susac peaked in TEMRA cells (and in active patients).

After extraction with the RNeasy kit, roughly 0.5 to 1 ug of the RNA was reverse transcribed using random hexamers. immunoSEQ multiplex PCR amplified TCR beta CDR3 across 54 Vbeta, 13 Jbeta. TCRdb itself ran the immunoSEQ multiplex PCR reads through MiXCR, one entry per CDR3 protein. Altogether approximately 74,000 distinct CDR3 sequences are present, around 94% being singletons, with the ten largest covering approximately 0.9%. In this sample, this clonotype turned up once. Its matching antigen is unknown. CDR1 LGHNA and CDR2 YSLEER come from the germline V gene. V lost 1 base and J lost 3, with 7 bases in between. The CDR3 consists of 13 residues.

The material sequenced was CD8+ T cells from PBMCs. The rearrangement uses TRBV4-3 and TRBJ2-7; D gene ambiguous. This receptor was obtained from a human donor with Susac syndrome. CDR3 bases: TGCGCCAGCAGCCAAGGGTTGGTCTACGAGCAGTACTTC. It is translated as CASSQGLVYEQYF.